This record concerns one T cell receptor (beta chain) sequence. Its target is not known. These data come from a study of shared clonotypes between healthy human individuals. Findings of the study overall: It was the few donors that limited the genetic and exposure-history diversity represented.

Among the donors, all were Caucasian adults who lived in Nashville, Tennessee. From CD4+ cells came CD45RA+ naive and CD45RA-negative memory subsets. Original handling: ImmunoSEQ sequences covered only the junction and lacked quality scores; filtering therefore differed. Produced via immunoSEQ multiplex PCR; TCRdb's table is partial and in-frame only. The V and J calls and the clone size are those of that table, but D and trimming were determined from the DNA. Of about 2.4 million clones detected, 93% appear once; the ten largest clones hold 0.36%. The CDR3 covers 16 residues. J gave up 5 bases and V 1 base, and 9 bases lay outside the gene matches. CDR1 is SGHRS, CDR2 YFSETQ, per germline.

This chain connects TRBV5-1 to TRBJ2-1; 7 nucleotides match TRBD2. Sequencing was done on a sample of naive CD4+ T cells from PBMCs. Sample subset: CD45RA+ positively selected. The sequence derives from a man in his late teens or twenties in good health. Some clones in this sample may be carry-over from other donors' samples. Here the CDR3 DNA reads TGCGCCAGCAGCTTGTACGGGGAAGGACTAGACAATGAGCAGTTCTTC. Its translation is CASSLYGEGLDNEQFF.